These 28 T cell receptor beta chains originate from one sample sequenced in a study of cytomegalovirus exposure and HLA in healthy donors. PCR employed 60 Vbeta and 13 Jbeta primers. Some clones are missing from TCRdb's copy, which holds only in-frame ones; the method was immunoSEQ multiplex PCR. This table lists approximately 79,000 clones. The specimen sequenced was PBMCs. Receptors originate from a man aged 40-50 years in good health and CMV-seronegative.

The CDR3 DNA follows: TGTGCCAGCAGTGGCCGGGACAGCAATCGTTTTAATGAAAAACTGTTTTTT. Translation gives CASSGRDSNRFNEKLFF. The rearrangement joins TRBV5-5 to TRBJ1-4; 7 bases align to TRBD1. CDR1 is SGHKS, CDR2 YYEKEE, per germline (reference sequence). The CDR3 totals 17 residues. The ends lost 5 bases at V and 4 bases at J; junction bases unmatched: 14.

CDR3 residues: CASSLALKDRGGDGYTF. CDR3 bases: TGTGCCAGCAGCTTAGCGCTAAAGGACAGGGGGGGAGATGGCTACACCTTC. The chain has TRBV7-6 and TRBJ1-2; 10 bases match TRBD1. Germline trimming cut 0 bases from V and 6 bases from J; bases unmatched to any gene: 10. This CDR3 has 17 residues. Germline V gene sequence: CDR1 SGHVS, CDR2 FNYEAQ.

The rearrangement links TRBV4-3 to TRBJ1-4; the match to TRBD1 covers 8 bases. Germline CDR1 LGHNA, CDR2 YSLEER. J lost 8 bases, V lost 3 bases, and 8 bases had no gene match. This CDR3 region has 15 residues. CDR3 DNA sequence: TGCGCCAGCAGCCACCCCGGGACAGGCATCGAAAAACTGTTTTTT. Its protein is CASSHPGTGIEKLFF.

The V gene is TRBV10-3, the J gene TRBJ2-5; 7 bases map to TRBD1. Germline lookup yields CDR1 ENHRY and CDR2 SYGVKD. V trimming: 6 bases; J trimming: 5 bases; junction bases outside the gene matches: 15. The CDR3 consists of 16 residues. CDR3: CAIRRDRPAAAETQYF. CDR3 sequence (DNA): TGTGCCATCAGACGGGACAGACCAGCGGCGGCGGAGACCCAGTACTTC.

This chain joins TRBV4-3 and TRBJ1-2; no definite D call. Trimming shortened V by 2 bases and J by 2 bases, and 15 bases separated the two germline ends. CDR3 length equals 16 residues. CDR1 is LGHNA, CDR2 YSLEER, per germline. The CDR3: CASSQKAARQNYGYTF. The CDR3 bases are TGCGCCAGCAGCCAAAAAGCGGCACGGCAGAACTATGGCTACACCTTC.

The chain combines TRBV5-1 with TRBJ2-3; TRBD1 agrees at 7 bases. Trimming took 4 bases from V and 4 from J; bases not matched to a gene: 9. CDR1 is SGHRS and CDR2 is YFSETQ in the germline V gene. The CDR3 loop spans 15 amino acids. Here the CDR3 reads CASSQGTVWADTQYF. In nucleotides, the CDR3 is TGCGCCAGCAGCCAAGGGACAGTCTGGGCAGATACGCAGTATTTT.

The CDR3 sequence is CASSQDPSWYNEQFF. In nucleotides, the CDR3 is TGCGCCAGCAGCCAAGATCCCAGTTGGTACAATGAGCAGTTCTTC. The chain carries TRBV4-3 and TRBJ2-1, with D hard to call. The germline gives CDR1 LGHNA, CDR2 YSLEER. CDR3 size: 15 residues. Trimming cost V 0 bases and J 4 bases, with 10 bases left between them.

The chain uses TRBV6-5 and TRBJ2-7; D possibly corresponds to TRBD2 (5 bases). Trimming pared 8 bases from V and 2 bases from J, leaving 16 bases between. The CDR3 covers 14 residues. Germline CDR1 reads MNHEY; CDR2 reads SVGAGI. CDR3 nucleotide sequence: TGTGCCAGCCGCTTCCGGGGTGGTACCTACGAGCAGTACTTC. This codes for CASRFRGGTYEQYF.

The J gene is TRBJ1-2, the V gene TRBV6-6; 9 nucleotides agree with TRBD1. With 5 bases clipped from V and 8 bases from J, the junction kept 9 bases outside the gene matches. Germline CDR1 is MNHNY and CDR2 is SVGAGI (reference sequence). This CDR3 contains 14 residues. CDR3 in amino acids: CASSQRDRVKGYTF. As DNA, the CDR3 is TGTGCCAGCAGTCAGCGGGACAGGGTCAAGGGCTACACCTTC.

This sequence joins TRBV19 and TRBJ2-1; 9 positions agree with TRBD2. From germline, CDR1 is LNHDA and CDR2 SQIVND (reference sequence). CDR3 length: 15 residues. J was trimmed by 6 bases and V by 7 bases; bases with no gene match: 10. The CDR3 loop is CASNLLAGAFNEQFF. The CDR3 region has the DNA TGTGCCAGTAACTTATTAGCGGGAGCGTTCAATGAGCAGTTCTTC. Supplemented by reference TRBV19 and TRBJ2-1, the full variable domain reads DGGITQSPKYLFRKEGQNVTLSCEQNLNHDAMYWYRQDPGQGLRLIYYSQIVNDFQKGDIAEGYSVSREKKESFPLTVTSAQKNPTAFYLCASNLLAGAFNEQFFGPGTRLTVL.

V gene TRBV28 combines with J gene TRBJ2-7; maybe TRBD1 (6 bases). With 5 bases removed from V and 1 base from J, the gap between germline ends came to 12 bases. Germline-derived CDR1 and CDR2 are MDHEN and SYDVKM. The CDR3 sequence is 14 residues long. The CDR3 region has the DNA TGTGCCAGCAGTCGAACAGGGTTTTCCTACGAGCAGTACTTC. Encoded protein: CASSRTGFSYEQYF.

This chain uses TRBV6-1 with TRBJ2-1, with 13 bases lining up with TRBD2. V was pared by 4 bases and J by 5 bases, with 2 bases of the junction left unmatched. Germline CDR1 reads MNHNS; CDR2 reads SASEGT. This CDR3 comprises 15 residues. The DNA of the CDR3 is TGTGCCAGCAGTGGGGGACTAGCGGGAAACAATGAGCAGTTCTTC. It encodes CASSGGLAGNNEQFF.

The J gene is TRBJ2-7, the V gene TRBV4-3, with D maybe TRBD2 (5 bases). CDR1 is LGHNA, CDR2 YSLEER, per germline. V lost 4 bases to trimming and J lost 2 bases, with 27 bases between them. The CDR3 is 19 amino acids. The CDR3 loop is CASSRDAMTGGGEPYEQYF. The CDR3 nucleotides read TGCGCCAGCAGCCGCGATGCCATGACTGGCGGAGGAGAACCCTACGAGCAGTACTTC.

This chain uses TRBV7-9 with TRBJ2-3; TRBD2 might be the D (5 bases). V lost 1 base, J lost 6 bases, and 8 bases lay in between. Per the germline V gene, CDR1 is SEHNR and CDR2 is FQNEAQ (reference sequence). The CDR3 runs 13 residues. CDR3 DNA: TGTGCCAGCAGCTTAGGAGCGGCCGATACGCAGTATTTT. Amino acids: CASSLGAADTQYF.

The chain recombines TRBV18 with TRBJ2-5; TRBD2 is a possible D gene (5 bases). This CDR3 contains 15 residues. Germline loops: CDR1 KGHSH, CDR2 LQKENI. V was clipped by 0 bases and J by 1 base, with 9 bases between them. CDR3 nucleotides: TGTGCCAGCTCACCACCGGGAGCTAGCCAAGAGACCCAGTACTTC. Translated, it gives CASSPPGASQETQYF.

The rearrangement joins TRBV5-4 to TRBJ2-1, with 9 bases matching TRBD2. This CDR3 is 18 amino acids long. V gave up 3 bases and J gave up 0 bases; unmatched junction bases: 10. CDR1 and CDR2 (germline): SGHNT, YYREEE (reference sequence). CDR3 nucleotide sequence: TGTGCCAGCAGCTCCGGGGGTAGCGGGGGTTCCTCCTACAATGAGCAGTTCTTC. Translation gives CASSSGGSGGSSYNEQFF.

The J gene is TRBJ2-3, the V gene TRBV6-5, with TRBD1 matching 8 bases. After removal of 2 bases from V and 11 bases from J, the junction contained 9 bases not matched to a gene. From germline, CDR1 is MNHEY and CDR2 SVGAGI. This CDR3 is 14 amino acids long. CDR3 loop: CASSYTRQGTEQYF. For the CDR3, the DNA is TGTGCCAGCAGTTACACTAGACAGGGGACGGAGCAGTATTTT.

The rearrangement links TRBV4-3 to TRBJ2-1; 8 bases map to TRBD2. This CDR3 spans 15 amino acids. CDR1 and CDR2 (germline): LGHNA, YSLEER. V dropped 1 base and J dropped 7; count of bases not matched to a gene: 6. Written as DNA, the CDR3 is TGCGCCAGCAGCCAAGTCGGGGGGGGCGCGAATGAGCAGTTCTTC. Encoded protein: CASSQVGGGANEQFF.

The chain recombines TRBV5-1 with TRBJ2-2; weak D call: TRBD1 (6 bases). Germline V CDR1 and CDR2: SGHRS, YFSETQ. This CDR3 contains 14 residues. V lost 0 bases to trimming and J lost 5 bases, with 8 bases between them. DNA for the CDR3: TGCGCCAGCAGCTTGGTCCAGGGGACCGGGGAGCTGTTTTTT. Its translation is CASSLVQGTGELFF.

The chain joins TRBV5-1 to TRBJ2-2, with D possibly TRBD1 on 6 matching bases. The CDR3 sequence is 16 residues long. The V end lost 0 bases, the J end lost 0 bases, and 9 bases lay between the germline ends. In germline, CDR1 is SGHRS, CDR2 YFSETQ. The CDR3 region is CASSLAGTSNTGELFF. In nucleotides, the CDR3 is TGCGCCAGCAGCTTGGCCGGGACATCGAACACCGGGGAGCTGTTTTTT.

The V gene is TRBV2, the J gene TRBJ1-1; D is ambiguous. Trimming shortened V by 7 bases and J by 1 base, and 4 bases separated the two germline ends. CDR3 length: 11 residues. Germline CDR1 reads SNHLY; CDR2 reads FYNNEI. CDR3: CASTRNTEAFF. CDR3 in DNA: TGTGCCAGCACCAGGAACACTGAAGCTTTCTTT.

The gene calls are TRBV6-5 and TRBJ1-4, with D unclear. The CDR3 covers 14 residues. Germline loops: CDR1 MNHEY, CDR2 SVGAGI. V lost 6 bases and J lost 7, with 15 bases in between. In nucleotides, the CDR3 is TGTGCCAGCAGCCAGTCGGGGTTAGGTGAAAAACTGTTTTTT. This encodes CASSQSGLGEKLFF.

The V call is TRBV18, the J call TRBJ1-1; TRBD1 might be the D (6 bases). Trimming shortened V by 3 bases and J by 2 bases, and 16 bases separated the two germline ends. CDR1 is KGHSH, CDR2 LQKENI, per germline. There are 16 residues in the CDR3. As DNA, the CDR3 is TGTGCCAGCTCACCTGGGTGGGGGCAGATAAACACTGAAGCTTTCTTT. This encodes CASSPGWGQINTEAFF.

The V and J genes are TRBV7-9 and TRBJ2-7, with 8 nucleotides matching TRBD1. The CDR3 consists of 15 residues. Trimming took 4 bases from V and 6 from J; bases not matched to a gene: 11. The germline V gene has CDR1 SEHNR and CDR2 FQNEAQ (reference sequence). CDR3 bases: TGTGCCAGCAGCTCTAGGACAGGGCCTGGGATCGAGCAGTACTTC. Translation gives CASSSRTGPGIEQYF.

The gene calls are TRBV7-6 and TRBJ2-1; 10 bases are shared with TRBD1. Germline loops: CDR1 SGHVS, CDR2 FNYEAQ. The CDR3 length is 15 residues. The ends lost 3 bases at V and 4 bases at J; junction bases unmatched: 3. CDR3 sequence: CASSFTGQGYNEQFF. The CDR3 DNA reads TGTGCCAGCAGCTTTACGGGACAGGGGTACAATGAGCAGTTCTTC.

The chain uses TRBV2 and TRBJ2-1; 9 nucleotides align to TRBD2. Germline trimming cut 4 bases from V and 7 bases from J; bases unmatched to any gene: 8. Germline-derived CDR1 and CDR2 are SNHLY and FYNNEI. CDR3 length equals 15 residues. Written as DNA, the CDR3 is TGTGCCAGCAGTGGGAGCGGGGGGCCGGGGAATGAGCAGTTCTTC. Translated, it gives CASSGSGGPGNEQFF.

The rearrangement uses TRBV6-4 and TRBJ2-1, with 10 bases lining up with TRBD2. The CDR3 consists of 16 residues. Germline V gene sequence: CDR1 MRHNA, CDR2 SNTAGT. V shed 2 bases, J shed 1 base, and the junction held 2 bases outside the gene matches. The CDR3 DNA sequence: TGTGCCAGCAGTGACCGGGGACTAGCGTCCTACAATGAGCAGTTCTTC. Translating gives CASSDRGLASYNEQFF.

CDR3 coding DNA: TGTGCCAGCAGGGCGGCCGGGGAGCTGTTTTTT. Protein sequence: CASRAAGELFF. This rearrangement joins TRBV27 to TRBJ2-2; D unresolved. This CDR3 has 11 amino acids. Trimming took off 6 bases at V and 6 bases at J, with 5 bases between the two ends. Germline V lookup: CDR1 MNHEY, CDR2 SMNVEV (reference sequence).